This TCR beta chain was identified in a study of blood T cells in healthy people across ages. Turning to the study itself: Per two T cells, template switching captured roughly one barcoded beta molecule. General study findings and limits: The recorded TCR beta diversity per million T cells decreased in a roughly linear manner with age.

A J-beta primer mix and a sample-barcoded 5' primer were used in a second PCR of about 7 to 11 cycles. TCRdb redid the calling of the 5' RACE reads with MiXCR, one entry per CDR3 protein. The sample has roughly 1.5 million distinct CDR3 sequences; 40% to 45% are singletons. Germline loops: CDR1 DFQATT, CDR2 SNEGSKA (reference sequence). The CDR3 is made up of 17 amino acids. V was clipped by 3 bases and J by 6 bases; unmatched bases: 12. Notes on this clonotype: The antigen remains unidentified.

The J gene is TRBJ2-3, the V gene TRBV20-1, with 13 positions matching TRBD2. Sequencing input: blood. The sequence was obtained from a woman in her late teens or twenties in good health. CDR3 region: CSARPRLAGGNPDTQYF. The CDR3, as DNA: TGCAGTGCTAGGCCTAGACTAGCGGGAGGAAATCCCGATACGCAGTATTTT.